This TCR beta chain comes out of a study of T cells in tumors after PD-1 blockade. Turning to the study itself: No patient had prior checkpoint blockade, systemic immunosuppression, or radiotherapy within 4 weeks. Patients received pembrolizumab 200 mg every 3 weeks or cemiplimab 350 mg every 2 weeks.

This clone has only one observation. Its antigen remains unidentified. Points from the study as a whole: Some novel exhausted tumor clones appeared in pre-treatment blood, suggesting peripheral recruitment. Clonal replacement, not reinvigoration, is suggested for expanded exhausted CD8+ clones after therapy.

This CDR3 is 15 amino acids long. The V gene lost 0 bases and the J gene lost 0 bases, with 7 bases spanning the gap. Germline V gives CDR1 SGHDT, CDR2 YYEEEE. Method: immunoSEQ multiplex PCR; TCRdb's copy keeps in-frame clones and lacks some. This table has about 10,000 clones, over 50% appearing once. The sample here was tumor tissue, taken after anti-PD-1 treatment. This chain links TRBV5-6 with TRBJ2-1, with D hard to call. The clonotype originates from a human donor with basal cell carcinoma. The CDR3 sequence: CASSLEVGSYNEQFF. CDR3 in DNA: TGTGCCAGCAGCTTGGAAGTAGGCTCCTACAATGAGCAGTTCTTC.